The 18 T cell receptor beta chains below were found in one sample sequenced in a study of T cells in Graves' hyperthyroidism and ophthalmopathy. TCR beta CDR3 sequences were amplified from RNA transcripts. With the HTBI primer set, the TCR CDR3 went through a first round of RT-PCR. TCRdb called the multiplex PCR reads again in MiXCR, with one record for every CDR3 protein. Counted here are around 190,000 distinct CDR3 sequences, about a sixth occurring once; the ten biggest clones make up 29%. Sequences were obtained from blood. All receptors derive from a woman in her forties or fifties with Graves' hyperthyroidism.

This clonotype was seen ten or more times. The chain has TRBV12-3 or TRBV12-4 and TRBJ2-1; D gene uncertain. The CDR3 is 14 amino acids. Trimming removed 4 bases from V and 0 bases from J, with 7 bases in between. The CDR3, as DNA: TGTGCCAGCAGTTCAGCCAACTCCTACAATGAGCAGTTCTTC. Protein product: CASSSANSYNEQFF.

This clonotype came up many times. This chain links TRBV6-1 with TRBJ1-6; D remains unclear. This CDR3 comprises 12 residues. Germline-derived CDR1 and CDR2 are MNHNS and SASEGT. V lost 7 bases, J lost 15 bases, and 16 bases lay in between. The CDR3 nucleotides are TGTGCCAGCACCCACGGGGATCAGGTCCTCCACTTT. Translated: CASTHGDQVLHF.

This clonotype appeared many times. The chain employs TRBV24-1 and TRBJ2-3; D may correspond to TRBD1 or TRBD2 (5 bases each). The CDR3 runs to 13 residues. With 6 bases removed from V and 2 bases from J, the gap between germline ends came to 8 bases. Germline CDR1 KGHDR, CDR2 SFDVKD. Here the CDR3 reads CATSRGATDTQYF. As DNA, the CDR3 is TGTGCCACCAGTAGGGGAGCCACAGATACGCAGTATTTT.

V is TRBV6-5 and J is TRBJ2-1, with a tentative D call TRBD1 (6 bases). Germline CDR1 and CDR2: MNHEY and SVGAGI. The length of the CDR3 is 14 residues. V lost 2 bases, J lost 4 bases, and 9 bases lay in between. CDR3 protein: CASSYLDSYNEQFF. The CDR3 DNA is TGTGCCAGCAGTTACCTGGACAGTTACAATGAGCAGTTCTTC.

This clonotype was seen ten or more times. The V and J genes are TRBV6-5 and TRBJ2-3; TRBD2 matches at 8 bases. The ends lost 0 bases at V and 5 bases at J; junction bases unmatched: 13. The CDR3 is 18 amino acids. CDR1 is MNHEY and CDR2 is SVGAGI in the germline V gene. The CDR3 coding sequence is TGTGCCAGCAGTTACTCCCGGAGTTCAGGGCGGGAGGTAGATACGCAGTATTTT. Its translation is CASSYSRSSGREVDTQYF.

There are a few counts of this clonotype. V is TRBV18 and J is TRBJ2-7; 9 nucleotides agree with TRBD1. Trimming took 3 bases from V and 8 from J; bases not matched to a gene: 8. The CDR3 is 14 amino acids. Germline lookup yields CDR1 KGHSH and CDR2 LQKENI. DNA of the CDR3: TGTGCCAGCTCACCCTCTGGGGGACAGGGCAAGCAGTACTTC. Translated, it gives CASSPSGGQGKQYF.

The genes are TRBV6-2 or TRBV6-3 and TRBJ2-1, with 10 nucleotides matching TRBD1. V lost 10 bases, J lost 1 base, and 7 bases stayed unmatched. Germline assignment: CDR1 MNHEY and CDR2 SVGEGT. The CDR3 extends over 15 amino acids. As DNA, the CDR3 is TGTGCCACAGACCGGGACAGGGGTTCCTACAATGAGCAGTTCTTC. Translation: CATDRDRGSYNEQFF.

In this sample, this clonotype turned up many times. This chain links TRBV6-1 with TRBJ2-1; D may correspond to TRBD1 or TRBD2 (6 bases each). The germline V gene has CDR1 MNHNS and CDR2 SASEGT. This CDR3 spans 15 amino acids. Trimming removed 4 bases from V and 7 bases from J, with 17 bases in between. The CDR3 is CASSAVWGARNEQFF. The DNA of the CDR3 is TGTGCCAGCAGTGCCGTCTGGGGGGCGAGGAATGAGCAGTTCTTC.

This clonotype has only a few counts. The chain recombines TRBV3-1 with TRBJ1-1; maybe TRBD1 (6 bases). There are 13 residues in the CDR3. Trimming shortened V by 3 bases and J by 11 bases, and 16 bases separated the two germline ends. Germline assignment: CDR1 LGHDT and CDR2 YNNKEL (reference sequence). The CDR3 nucleotides are TGTGCCAGCAGCCAGGGGGGGCCGAGGGCGGCTTTCTTT. Amino acid sequence: CASSQGGPRAAFF.

Worth noting for this clonotype: This may be a read error: a much more frequent sequence differs by one nucleotide. This chain uses TRBV25-1 with TRBJ1-5; tentatively, D is TRBD1 (6 bases). In germline, CDR1 is MGHDK, CDR2 SYGVNS. The CDR3 is 14 residues long. CDR3 sequence (DNA): TGTGCCCGCAGTGAGGCCGGGACATCTAGGCCCCAGCATTTT. Translated: CARSEAGTSRPQHF.

This clonotype came up many times. This chain links TRBV29-1 with TRBJ1-1; D ambiguous. The CDR3 spans 11 residues. Trimming stripped 7 bases from V and 6 bases from J, with 12 bases between. From germline, CDR1 is SQVTM and CDR2 ANQGSEA. The chain's CDR3 is CSARLSAEAFF. The DNA of the CDR3 is TGCAGCGCCAGGCTGAGCGCTGAAGCTTTCTTT.

This clonotype has ten or more counts. The chain links TRBV20-1 to TRBJ1-2; tentatively, D is TRBD1 (6 bases). This CDR3 is 13 amino acids long. CDR1 and CDR2 (germline): DFQATT, SNEGSKA (reference sequence). V was trimmed by 2 bases and J by 6 bases, leaving 13 bases between them. The CDR3 sequence is CSARPDRPDGYTF. The CDR3 DNA is TGCAGTGCTAGACCCGACAGGCCGGATGGCTACACCTTC.

This clonotype has at least ten counts. This rearrangement joins TRBV6-1 to TRBJ1-6; D remains ambiguous. CDR3 length equals 16 residues. V dropped 4 bases and J dropped 8 bases, with 18 bases sitting between them. The germline CDR1 and CDR2 sequences are MNHNS and SASEGT. This CDR3 reads CASSGINSLPDSPLHF. The CDR3, as DNA: TGTGCCAGCAGTGGGATTAACTCCCTCCCGGATTCACCCCTCCACTTT.

This sequence joins TRBV14 and TRBJ2-2, with a tentative D call TRBD1 (5 bases). There are 14 residues in the CDR3. Germline V gives CDR1 SGHDN, CDR2 FVKESK. Trimming removed 6 bases from V and 1 base from J, with 9 bases in between. CDR3 DNA sequence: TGTGCCAGCAGACGCACAGGGAACACCGGGGAGCTGTTTTTT. As protein: CASRRTGNTGELFF. The complete variable domain, with remaining parts taken from reference TRBV14 and TRBJ2-2, reads EAGVTQFPSHSVIEKGQTVTLRCDPISGHDNLYWYRRVMGKEIKFLLHFVKESKQDESGMPNNRFLAERTGGTYSTLKVQPAELEDSGVYFCASRRTGNTGELFFGEGSRLTVL.

This clonotype was counted at least ten times. V usage is TRBV28 and J usage is TRBJ1-2; D is unclear. The V and J ends lost 6 bases and 4 bases respectively, with 15 bases between them. This CDR3 region has 14 residues. Germline V gene sequence: CDR1 MDHEN, CDR2 SYDVKM. CDR3 sequence: CASRQPPGSYGYTF. The CDR3 DNA is TGTGCCAGCAGACAACCCCCTGGGAGCTATGGCTACACCTTC.

This clonotype was found many times. The CDR3 nucleotides are TGTGCCAGCAGTTTCACCTTAGGACTAGCGGGGGGACAAGAGACCCAGTACTTC. This encodes CASSFTLGLAGGQETQYF. This sequence joins TRBV12-3 or TRBV12-4 and TRBJ2-5; TRBD2 matches at 14 bases. The CDR3 contains 18 residues. The J segment lost 2 bases and the V segment lost 3 bases, leaving 8 bases of the junction unmatched.

This clonotype was seen only a few times. The J gene is TRBJ2-5, the V gene TRBV20-1; TRBD2 matches 12 bases. V lost 5 bases to trimming and J lost 5 bases; unmatched junction nucleotides: 9. The CDR3 is 15 amino acids. Germline V gene sequence: CDR1 DFQATT, CDR2 SNEGSKA (reference sequence). For the CDR3, the DNA is TGCAGTGCTTGGCCTAGCGGGGGGGCCTTTGAGACCCAGTACTTC. Translated, it gives CSAWPSGGAFETQYF.

This clonotype was observed a few times. V is TRBV28 and J is TRBJ2-7, with 8 bases fitting TRBD1. The CDR3 is made up of 15 amino acids. J lost 0 bases, V lost 5 bases, and 6 bases had no gene match. Germline CDR1 and CDR2: MDHEN and SYDVKM. Here the CDR3 reads CASSPGQGYSYEQYF. The CDR3 bases are TGTGCCAGCAGTCCCGGACAGGGATACTCCTACGAGCAGTACTTC.